Below, 13 T cell receptor beta chains from the same sample are listed, as sequenced in a study of T cell responses to AZD1222 COVID-19 vaccine. Produced via immunoSEQ multiplex PCR; TCRdb's table is partial and in-frame only. This table holds 130,000 or so clones, over 75% found once. The sample consisted of peripheral blood, taken on day 0 of AZD1222 vaccination. The receptors here all came from an adult in good health.

The rearrangement joins TRBV10-3 to TRBJ1-5; no clear D. This CDR3 is built from 16 residues. The germline V gene encodes CDR1 ENHRY and CDR2 SYGVKD. V was cut by 0 bases and J by 2 bases, with 11 bases left in between. The CDR3 coding sequence is TGTGCCATCAGTGAGTCGAGCGCCGGGGGCAATCAGCCCCAGCATTTT. Amino acid sequence: CAISESSAGGNQPQHF.

In this sample, this clone turned up a few times. The junction differs from germline at one of its ends, possibly a read error. The rearrangement links TRBV19 to TRBJ1-5, with 8 positions matching TRBD1. The CDR3 covers 14 residues. The germline gives CDR1 LNHDA, CDR2 SQIVND (reference sequence). The CDR3 loop is CASGIGQGNQPQHF. CDR3 sequence (DNA): TGTGCCAGTGGTATAGGACAGGGAAACCAGCCCCAGCATTTT.

This clone was counted a few times. In DNA, the CDR3 is TGTGCCAGCTCTCAATACAGGGGTACAACTAATGAAAAACTGTTTTTT. It specifies CASSQYRGTTNEKLFF. V and J are TRBV18 and TRBJ1-4, with 7 nucleotides matching TRBD1. CDR1 and CDR2 (germline): KGHSH, LQKENI. This CDR3 is 16 amino acids long. With 6 bases clipped from V and 0 bases from J, the junction kept 7 bases outside the gene matches.

This clone has just a few counts. The rearrangement joins TRBV28 to TRBJ1-5; no reliable D call. V was clipped by 3 bases and J by 3 bases, with 9 bases between them. The CDR3 is made up of 14 amino acids. The germline gives CDR1 MDHEN, CDR2 SYDVKM. CDR3: CASSFGSINQPQHF. The DNA of the CDR3 is TGTGCCAGCAGTTTTGGCAGCATCAATCAGCCCCAGCATTTT.

The rearrangement uses TRBV5-4 and TRBJ2-7, with TRBD1 identical over 8 bases. The CDR3 has 14 amino acids. CDR1 is SGHNT, CDR2 YYREEE, per germline (reference sequence). Unmatched junction bases numbered 6, after V lost 0 bases and J lost 7 bases. CDR3 bases: TGTGCCAGCAGCTTGGCGGACAGGGATTTGGAGCAGTACTTC. Protein sequence: CASSLADRDLEQYF.

The V call is TRBV5-1, the J call TRBJ1-1; D is possibly TRBD1 (5 bases). This CDR3 is 13 amino acids long. V gave up 1 base and J gave up 4 bases, with 8 bases separating them. Germline CDR1 and CDR2: SGHRS and YFSETQ. Written as DNA, the CDR3 is TGCGCCAGCAGCTTGCAGGGATTCACTGAAGCTTTCTTT. This codes for CASSLQGFTEAFF.

In its sample, this clone was seen once. The chain employs TRBV6-6 and TRBJ2-1, with 12 bases fitting TRBD2. The CDR3 consists of 16 residues. V gave up 5 bases and J gave up 4 bases; unmatched junction bases: 6. CDR1 is MNHNY, CDR2 SVGAGI, per germline (reference sequence). CDR3 amino acids: CASSRLAGAYYNEQFF. The CDR3 DNA sequence: TGTGCCAGCAGTCGACTAGCGGGGGCCTATTACAATGAGCAGTTCTTC.

The chain recombines TRBV6-2 or TRBV6-3 with TRBJ1-2; the D is unclear. V gave up 3 bases and J gave up 4 bases, with 9 bases separating them. CDR1 and CDR2 from the germline V gene are MNHEY and SVGEGT. This CDR3 comprises 13 residues. CDR3 coding DNA: TGTGCCAGCAGTTATGGCAAGATCTATGGCTACACCTTC. Encoded protein: CASSYGKIYGYTF.

V and J are TRBV9 and TRBJ2-4; tentatively, D is TRBD1 (6 bases). Germline V CDR1 and CDR2: SGDLS, YYNGEE. There are 14 residues in the CDR3. V was trimmed by 4 bases and J by 7 bases, leaving 15 bases between them. The CDR3, as DNA: TGTGCCAGCAGCCGGGACACAGCAATGAACATTCAGTACTTC. Its protein is CASSRDTAMNIQYF.

The rearrangement uses TRBV6-5 and TRBJ2-5; 11 bases are shared with TRBD2. Germline trimming cut 6 bases from V and 6 bases from J; bases unmatched to any gene: 6. Germline V gene lookup returns CDR1 MNHEY and CDR2 SVGAGI. The CDR3 sequence is 14 residues long. The CDR3 reads CASRRVAGGQTQYF. The DNA for the CDR3 is TGTGCCAGCAGGAGGGTAGCGGGGGGGCAGACCCAGTACTTC.

The J gene is TRBJ1-1, the V gene TRBV18; D is uncertain. Between the trimmed V and J ends, which lost 0 bases and 1 base, there was a span of 12 bases. The germline V gene encodes CDR1 KGHSH and CDR2 LQKENI. This CDR3 contains 16 residues. CDR3 protein: CASSPPGGGGNTEAFF. The CDR3 region has the DNA TGTGCCAGCTCACCACCTGGAGGAGGAGGGAACACTGAAGCTTTCTTT.

V gene TRBV6-6 combines with J gene TRBJ2-1, with D possibly TRBD2 on 6 matching bases. The germline V and J ends were trimmed by 8 bases and 4 bases, with 18 bases remaining between them. Germline CDR1 and CDR2: MNHNY and SVGAGI (reference sequence). There are 15 residues in the CDR3. CDR3 bases: TGTGCCAGCTCGCCCGGTTGGGGGACTTACAATGAGCAGTTCTTC. This sequence encodes CASSPGWGTYNEQFF.

The chain employs TRBV19 and TRBJ1-2; the match to TRBD1 covers 7 bases. Per the germline V gene, CDR1 is LNHDA and CDR2 is SQIVND (reference sequence). CDR3 length: 14 residues. V lost 4 bases and J lost 0; bases outside the gene matches: 2. The DNA of the CDR3 is TGTGCCAGTAGTAGCGACAGGGCTAACTATGGCTACACCTTC. Its translation is CASSSDRANYGYTF.